The sequence of this TCR beta chain was determined in a study of beta chain features in type 1 diabetes (dated by TCRdb to 2016 to 2018). About the investigation overall: Mean age, gender distribution, total cell number and subset yield did not differ between patients and healthy donors. A total of some 110 million sorted cells were examined across all samples, and the number of cells per subset was strongly correlated with RNA yield. In the study, recently diagnosed type 1 diabetes patients and matched healthy donors were compared on the TCRB repertoires of their sorted circulating CD4+ T cell subsets. Regulatory and stem cell-like memory subsets were isolated from only 8 patients and roughly 8 healthy donors, whereas naive and central memory subsets came from all 30 or so donors.

The High Capacity cDNA Reverse Transcription Kit was used to reverse transcribe all of the isolated RNA, meaning that expressed TCRB transcripts were what got sequenced. Naive, central memory and regulatory T cell samples underwent deep immunoSEQ sequencing, averaging about 3.57 million total reads per sample. After sorted cells were lysed in RLT buffer, RNA was extracted with DNase-treated RNeasy Micro or Mini kits, with the choice depending on cell number. Each cell subset was processed on its own to prevent cross-contamination, while patient and healthy donor samples were processed together. The immunoSEQ multiplex PCR was used to amplify TCRB sequences from cDNA, yielding 87-bp fragments that span the CDR3 region. The amplicons were sequenced using the Illumina HiSeq platform. The authors' pipeline ran thus. PCR bias was computationally corrected using synthetic template baselines, reads within Hamming distance 2 were collapsed, and singletons that could not be merged were discarded. Reads were aligned against IMGT to assign V, D and J genes, CDR3 length and insertions or deletions at six rearrangement sites. Within each subset, clonotype counts were normalized to the number of sorted cells before true diversity and Gini coefficients were calculated with the tcR R package. The overlap coefficient, calculated on TCRB nucleotide sequences, was used to measure repertoire sharing. In TCRdb, the immuneACCESS table is reduced to in-frame sequences with V and J assigned. These tables do not hold every clone; where another copy was compared, an unresolved V gene accounts for under half, and the others remain unexplained. V, J and clone size are taken as reported in that table, and D and trimming were inferred from the DNA itself. The sample profile shows about 220,000 clones; under 13% of them were found once. In total, the top ten clones hold 1% to 1.5% of the sample.

The germline V and J ends show losses of 1 base and 6 bases respectively, and no gene match explains 5 bases of the junction. Via the germline V gene, CDR1 is LGHNA and CDR2 YNFKEQ. Spanning cysteine to phenylalanine, the CDR3 consists of 14 amino acids. CDR3 DNA is the only sequence kept; it has 42 bases, read in frame from the first base. This clone was picked up a small number of times. Its specific antigen is unknown. No base qualities exist here, and no much larger clone lies one base off it. Overall study outcomes, separate from this receptor: Because cDNA was sequenced instead of genomic DNA, highly expressing activated cells could be over-represented, though the groups showed no difference in activation or CD3 levels. Shorter templates might be favored by PCR, yet because patient and control samples were amplified and corrected together, any such skew would affect both groups equally. Naive, central memory and regulatory TCRB repertoires appeared more similar among patients than among healthy donors. At VDJ recombination sites, type 1 diabetes patients had fewer insertions and more deleted nucleotides, which implies abnormalities in thymic rearrangement. Because small numbers of individuals were included in the HLA sub-analyses, any influence of HLA type on TCRB rearrangement was left unresolved. A moderate but significant shortening of TCRB CDR3 length was observed in type 1 diabetes patients in all four CD4+ subsets.

Each donor gave one peripheral blood draw, around 0.12 L on average, collected into heparinised tubes. A BD FACSAria II was used to sort naive, central memory, regulatory and stem cell-like memory CD4+ T cells with a panel that included CD45RO, CCR7, CD25, CD127, CD95 and CD27. A purity above 95% was achieved for all sorted populations. Right away, PBMCs were isolated by Lymphoprep density gradient centrifugation and were stained directly, with no culture step. To minimize batch effects, samples were stained and sorted in pairs, one healthy donor with one patient per experiment. The sequence derives from a man younger than 35 in good health. The rearrangement combines TRBV4-2 with TRBJ2-7, with 8 junctional bases fitting TRBD2. The sample comprised central memory CD4+ T cells from blood. The CDR3 here reads CASSQAAGAVEQYF. In nucleotides, the sequence is TGTGCCAGCAGCCAAGCAGCGGGAGCGGTCGAGCAGTACTTC.